The 20 T cell receptor beta chains in this list originate from one sample, sequenced in a study of T cell repertoires in cytomegalovirus infection. TCRdb reanalysed the reads using MiXCR and keeps one entry per CDR3 protein. Of fewer than 1,000,000 distinct CDR3 sequences listed, around 31% are singletons. Antigen specificity for these receptors is unknown. The material sequenced was cultured CD8+ T cells from PBMCs, taken from culture after CMV antigen stimulation. All receptors come from a human donor in good health (CMV status not recorded). Some clones in this sample may be carry-over from other donors' samples.

In its sample, this clonotype was seen a few times. The chain joins TRBV4-2 to TRBJ2-1; maybe TRBD2 (6 bases). V was shortened by 3 bases and J by 10 bases, with 13 bases between the two germline ends. The germline V gene encodes CDR1 LGHNA and CDR2 YNFKEQ. The CDR3 contains 13 residues. CDR3 nucleotides: TGTGCCAGCAGCCATCCGGGGGAGCTGGAGCAGTTCTTC. This sequence encodes CASSHPGELEQFF.

The chain has TRBV9 and TRBJ2-1; D is uncertain. Trimming took 3 bases from V and 14 from J, leaving 15 bases between them. CDR3 length: 12 amino acids. From germline, CDR1 is SGDLS and CDR2 YYNGEE. This CDR3 reads CASSADPSHKFF. For the CDR3, the DNA is TGTGCCAGCAGCGCGGACCCTAGTCATAAGTTCTTC.

This clonotype was observed a few times. The V call is TRBV7-9, the J call TRBJ2-1; possibly TRBD1 or TRBD2 for D (5 bases each). Germline lookup yields CDR1 SEHNR and CDR2 FQNEAQ (reference sequence). This CDR3 region has 13 residues. The V gene lost 5 bases and the J gene lost 8 bases, with 13 bases spanning the gap. DNA of the CDR3: TGTGCCAGCAGCCCCCGGGGCTTCCATGAGCAGTTCTTC. It specifies CASSPRGFHEQFF. The variable domain in full, completed from reference TRBV7-9 and TRBJ2-1, reads DTGVSQNPRHKITKRGQNVTFRCDPISEHNRLYWYRQTLGQGPEFLTYFQNEAQLEKSRLLSDRFSAERPKGSFSTLEIQRTEQGDSAMYLCASSPRGFHEQFFGPGTRLTVL.

There are a few counts of this clonotype. The chain uses TRBV7-9 and TRBJ1-1, with no clear D. Germline CDR1 SEHNR, CDR2 FQNEAQ (reference sequence). V lost 1 base and J 6 bases, leaving 9 bases between the germline ends. The CDR3 totals 13 residues. The CDR3 reads CASSLVQYPEAFF. Written as DNA, the CDR3 is TGTGCCAGCAGCTTAGTACAGTATCCTGAAGCTTTCTTT.

Comment on this clonotype: Relative to the germline gene, one junction end is altered; a read error may explain this. This sequence joins TRBV7-8 and TRBJ1-2, with TRBD1 as a possible D gene (5 bases). Germline loops: CDR1 SGHVS, CDR2 FQNEAQ. CDR3 size: 15 residues. In DNA form, the CDR3 reads TGTGTCAGCAGCCCACGAGGGGATCCAGTCTATGGCTACACCTTC. Protein: CVSSPRGDPVYGYTF.

As concerns this clonotype: This clone may be a read error of a much larger clone one base away. This rearrangement joins TRBV7-9 to TRBJ1-6; 8 nucleotides line up with TRBD1. This CDR3 is 17 amino acids long. The V and J ends lost 0 bases and 7 bases, in that order; junction bases with no gene match: 8. Germline assignment: CDR1 SEHNR and CDR2 FQNEAQ (reference sequence). CDR3 in amino acids: CASSLAVRGLVNSPLHF. CDR3 sequence (DNA): TGTGCCAGCAGCTTAGCGGTCAGGGGGCTTGTCAATTCACCCCTCCACTTT. Complete variable domain (other parts from reference TRBV7-9 and TRBJ1-6): DTGVSQNPRHKITKRGQNVTFRCDPISEHNRLYWYRQTLGQGPEFLTYFQNEAQLEKSRLLSDRFSAERPKGSFSTLEIQRTEQGDSAMYLCASSLAVRGLVNSPLHFGNGTRLTVT.

This clonotype was observed a few times. CDR3 amino acids: CASSFFGGKLGYTF. The CDR3 coding sequence is TGTGCCAGCAGTTTTTTTGGGGGCAAGTTGGGCTACACCTTC. This chain uses TRBV12-3 or TRBV12-4 with TRBJ1-2; perhaps TRBD1 as D (6 bases). Trimming removed 3 bases at V and 8 bases at J, with 16 bases between. CDR3 length: 14 amino acids.

This clonotype showed up many times. The chain uses TRBV7-8 and TRBJ2-5; 11 bases map to TRBD2. CDR1 and CDR2 from the germline V gene are SGHVS and FQNEAQ. The junction had 8 bases not matched to a gene; V was cut back by 3 bases and J by 5 bases. The CDR3 is 16 amino acids. The CDR3 nucleotides are TGTGCCAGCAGCTTCCAAGAACTAGCGGGGGATGAGACCCAGTACTTC. Translated: CASSFQELAGDETQYF.

This clonotype was picked up a small number of times. CDR3 protein: CASSFSQEDETQYF. DNA for the CDR3: TGTGCCAGCAGCTTTTCACAGGAGGACGAGACCCAGTACTTC. V and J are TRBV13 and TRBJ2-5; TRBD1 or TRBD2 may be the D gene (5 bases each). Germline loops: CDR1 PRHDT, CDR2 FYEKMQ (reference sequence). The V end lost 3 bases, the J end lost 5 bases, and 13 bases lay between the germline ends. The CDR3 runs 14 residues.

This sequence joins TRBV19 and TRBJ1-2, with D unresolved. The germline gives CDR1 LNHDA, CDR2 SQIVND (reference sequence). The CDR3 covers 14 residues. V was trimmed by 10 bases and J by 4 bases, leaving 19 bases between them. The CDR3 bases are TGTGCCACTACCCTCCCGGCTAGCCCCTATGGCTACACCTTC. Translation gives CATTLPASPYGYTF.

The chain combines TRBV9 with TRBJ2-5; 7 bases match TRBD1. Trimming at V came to 0 bases and at J to 4 bases, leaving 3 bases not matched to a gene. CDR1 and CDR2 (germline): SGDLS, YYNGEE. The CDR3 contains 14 residues. The CDR3 nucleotides are TGTGCCAGCAGCGTAGCGGGACAGCTAGAGACCCAGTACTTC. It encodes CASSVAGQLETQYF.

The chain combines TRBV6-1 with TRBJ1-1; D gene unclear. Trimming pared 1 base from V and 6 bases from J, leaving 12 bases between. There are 14 residues in the CDR3. Germline CDR1 MNHNS, CDR2 SASEGT. The CDR3: CASSEGPVNPEAFF. The CDR3 DNA is TGTGCCAGCAGTGAAGGGCCGGTGAATCCTGAAGCTTTCTTT.

This chain links TRBV7-9 with TRBJ2-5; the D gene is possibly TRBD2 (5 bases). The ends were cut back, 6 bases at V and 5 bases at J, with 22 bases in the middle. Looked up from germline, CDR1 is SEHNR and CDR2 is FQNEAQ (reference sequence). This CDR3 region has 16 residues. This chain's CDR3 is CASRATRTSWTETQYF. In DNA form, the CDR3 reads TGTGCCAGCAGGGCAACTAGGACTTCTTGGACGGAGACCCAGTACTTC. Drawing the rest from reference TRBV7-9 and TRBJ2-5, the complete variable domain is DTGVSQNPRHKITKRGQNVTFRCDPISEHNRLYWYRQTLGQGPEFLTYFQNEAQLEKSRLLSDRFSAERPKGSFSTLEIQRTEQGDSAMYLCASRATRTSWTETQYFGPGTRLLVL.

This clonotype has only a few counts. The chain couples TRBV12-3 or TRBV12-4 to TRBJ2-7; D gene unclear. CDR3 size: 12 residues. V gave up 5 bases and J gave up 3 bases, with 8 bases separating them. This CDR3 reads CASSLSHYEQYV. DNA of the CDR3: TGTGCCAGCAGTCTCTCTCACTACGAGCAGTACGTC.

The V call is TRBV19, the J call TRBJ1-1; D may be TRBD1 (6 bases). This CDR3 has 14 residues. Trimming removed 4 bases at V and 2 bases at J, with 11 bases between. CDR1 is LNHDA and CDR2 is SQIVND in the germline V gene (reference sequence). The DNA for the CDR3 is TGTGCCAGTAGTAAATTGGGGGCCAACACTGAAGCTTTCTTT. This translates into CASSKLGANTEAFF.

At least ten counts were recorded for this clonotype. The gene calls are TRBV7-9 and TRBJ2-1; 7 bases map to TRBD2. The length of the CDR3 is 15 residues. V lost 8 bases to trimming and J lost 8 bases; unmatched junction nucleotides: 15. Germline CDR1 SEHNR, CDR2 FQNEAQ (reference sequence). DNA of the CDR3: TGTGCCAGCCGACCGCCCATGGGCGGGGGAGATGAGCAGTTCTTC. Translated: CASRPPMGGGDEQFF.

The rearrangement uses TRBV12-3 or TRBV12-4 and TRBJ2-1; possible D gene TRBD2, 7 bases. This CDR3 region has 16 residues. The germline V and J ends were trimmed by 2 bases and 4 bases, with 15 bases remaining between them. The CDR3 nucleotides read TGTGCCAGCAGTTTATTAGGGGGGGGATTATACAATGAGCAGTTCTTC. This gives the protein CASSLLGGGLYNEQFF.

The sample holds a few counts of this clonotype. The V and J genes are TRBV24-1 and TRBJ2-1, with 7 bases aligning to TRBD1. Germline V gives CDR1 KGHDR, CDR2 SFDVKD. This CDR3 has 13 residues. J lost 3 bases, V lost 5 bases, and 0 bases had no gene match. The CDR3 sequence is CATSGDSYNEQFF. Written as DNA, the CDR3 is TGTGCCACCAGTGGGGACAGCTACAATGAGCAGTTCTTC.

Many counts were recorded for this clonotype. The chain is built from TRBV7-9 and TRBJ2-1; 7 bases agree with TRBD1. Trimming removed 1 base from V and 2 bases from J; junction bases left unmatched: 2. Per the germline V gene, CDR1 is SEHNR and CDR2 is FQNEAQ (reference sequence). This CDR3 has 15 residues. The CDR3 nucleotides are TGTGCCAGCAGCTTAGGGGGACAGCCCTACAATGAGCAGTTCTTC. Translation gives CASSLGGQPYNEQFF. The full variable domain, its missing parts supplied by reference TRBV7-9 and TRBJ2-1, is DTGVSQNPRHKITKRGQNVTFRCDPISEHNRLYWYRQTLGQGPEFLTYFQNEAQLEKSRLLSDRFSAERPKGSFSTLEIQRTEQGDSAMYLCASSLGGQPYNEQFFGPGTRLTVL.

The V and J genes are TRBV11-2 and TRBJ2-6; D could derive from TRBD1 or TRBD2 (6 bases each). V was trimmed by 2 bases and J by 4 bases, leaving 12 bases between them. The CDR3 runs to 16 residues. The germline V gene has CDR1 SGHAT and CDR2 FQNNGV. The chain's CDR3 is CASSLNWGAGANVLTF. CDR3 nucleotides: TGTGCCAGCAGCTTAAATTGGGGGGCCGGGGCCAACGTCCTGACTTTC.